This T cell receptor beta chain originates from a study of molecular identifiers for immune sequencing clone quantification. Libraries of bulk TCR were made by previously described methods (with listed TCR primers). A single record per CDR3 protein comes from TCRdb applying MiXCR to the PCR reads. Here the sample spans about 640,000 distinct CDR3 sequences, about 20% being singletons. Unmatched junction bases numbered 11, after V lost 2 bases and J lost 1 base. The germline gives CDR1 SGHVS, CDR2 FNYEAQ. This CDR3 is built from 18 residues. This receptor was identified in a human donor in good health. Some libraries in this study had Jurkat cell RNA spiked in. The material sequenced was naive CD8+ T cells from blood, with Jurkat cell RNA spiked in. Noted subset: FACS-sorted CD8+CD4-CCR7+CD45RA+ naive T cells. J is TRBJ2-1 and V is TRBV7-6, with 7 positions matching TRBD1. This chain's CDR3 is CASSLSLGTAPSYNEQFF. DNA of the CDR3: TGTGCCAGCAGCTTAAGTCTGGGGACAGCACCGTCCTACAATGAGCAGTTCTTC.